This T cell receptor beta chain is drawn from a study of metastatic and nonmetastatic thyroid tumors. Study-wide results and limits: The study reportedly found significantly higher TCR beta diversity in malignant thyroid tumors than benign nodules, in blood and tumor.

V lost 1 base to trimming and J lost 1 base, with 7 bases between them. Germline CDR1 reads LGHDT; CDR2 reads YNNKEL (reference sequence). This CDR3 comprises 15 residues. The entire patient cohort was treatment-naive prior to thyroid surgery. This clone was observed many times. The target antigen is unknown. The sample contains more than one DNA sequence encoding this CDR3. Through MiXCR, TCRdb re-clonotyped the PCR reads. Among around 65,000 clones listed, approximately 15% were seen once. Sequencing input: blood. J is TRBJ2-2 and V is TRBV3-1; D is uncertain. The receptor's source is a male donor with papillary thyroid cancer or a benign thyroid nodule (not recorded which). Some clones in this sample may be carry-over from other donors' samples. CDR3 DNA: TGTGCCAGCAGCCAAGGGGGTCTGAACACCGGGGAGCTGTTTTTT. This sequence encodes CASSQGGLNTGELFF.